The rows below give T cell receptor beta chains drawn from one sample of a study of blood T cell repertoires in COVID-19. Repertoires were generated with immunoSEQ multiplex PCR, while TCRdb's copy carries only in-frame clones and drops some. Of 30,000 to 40,000 clones in the sample, more than 60% are singletons; the top ten hold approximately 14%. Sequencing was done on a sample of peripheral blood. The receptors were gathered from a man older than 75 with active or convalescent COVID-19. Both conserved end residues are part of each CDR3. The order of the fields is D gene, J gene, V gene, clone size, CDR3 DNA, CDR3 protein. The D gene is left open where the match is weak. Size values are once, few and many counts, or a class for expanded clones, and some rows have none.

>.|TRBJ2-3|TRBV13|.
TGTGCCAGCAGCTCTAGGAGGGACAGAAACACAGATACGCAGTATTTT
CASSSRRDRNTDTQYF
>.|TRBJ2-5|TRBV28|once
TGTGCCAGCAGTTTACTGGGCAGGCAAGAGACCCAGTACTTC
CASSLLGRQETQYF
>.|TRBJ1-5|TRBV4-1|.
TGCGCCAGCAGCCTAGGGCAGGGCGACAATCAGCCCCAGCATTTT
CASSLGQGDNQPQHF
>TRBD2|TRBJ2-1|TRBV20-1|.
TGCAGTGCTAGTATGATGGGACTAGACTACAATGAGCAGTTCTTC
CSASMMGLDYNEQFF
>.|TRBJ1-1|TRBV10-2|.
TGCGCCAGCAAGCCCATGAACACTGAAGCTTTCTTT
CASKPMNTEAFF
>TRBD2|TRBJ2-3|TRBV5-1|.
TGCGCCAGCAGCTTGAATATAGCGGGAAGCACAGATACGCAGTATTTT
CASSLNIAGSTDTQYF
>.|TRBJ1-4|TRBV28|once
TGTGCCAGCAGAGTCCAGGAAAAACTGTTTTTT
CASRVQEKLFF
>.|TRBJ1-5|TRBV30|few
TGTGCCTGGAGTGCCGTTGGCAATCAGCCCCAGCATTTT
CAWSAVGNQPQHF
>.|TRBJ1-3|TRBV9|few
TGTGCCAGCAGCGCCCAGGGTGGTTCTGGAAACACCATATATTTT
CASSAQGGSGNTIYF
>.|TRBJ1-6|TRBV19|once
TGTGCCAGTAGTATCCAGGGCCTAGAAAATTCACCCCTCCACTTT
CASSIQGLENSPLHF